At least ten counts were recorded for the clone carrying this T cell receptor (beta chain). Its antigen is as yet unknown. This sample was included in a study of T-cell memory formation after mild COVID-19. The ends lost 6 bases at V and 2 bases at J; junction bases unmatched: 9. The CDR3 contains 15 residues. The germline V gene has CDR1 DFQATT and CDR2 SNEGSKA (reference sequence). Constant-segment primers and 5'RACE yielded cDNA libraries for TCR alpha and TCR beta, each carrying sample barcodes and UMIs. TCRdb analysed the 5' RACE reads with MiXCR anew, one entry per CDR3 protein. The table lists 100,000 to 150,000 distinct CDR3 sequences, over 15% of them singletons. Study-level findings and limits: Unconfirmed was the SARS-CoV-2 specificity of second-wave clones that peaked on day 37. The appearance of some responding clones in pre-infection memory suggested that cross-reactive memory joined. Clones shrinking between day 15 and 85 showed a balanced CD4/CD8 split, and those that grew later tilted toward CD4+.

Input material: PBMCs or a T cell subset sorted from them (not recorded which). This sequence was found in a man in his late teens or twenties who had mild COVID-19 (a few samples of this study predate the infection). Cell type and time point are not known. V and J are TRBV20-1 and TRBJ2-3, with 9 bases lining up with TRBD2. Here the CDR3 reads CSASQTSGLTDTQYF. The CDR3 nucleotides are TGCAGTGCCAGTCAGACTAGCGGCCTCACAGATACGCAGTATTTT.